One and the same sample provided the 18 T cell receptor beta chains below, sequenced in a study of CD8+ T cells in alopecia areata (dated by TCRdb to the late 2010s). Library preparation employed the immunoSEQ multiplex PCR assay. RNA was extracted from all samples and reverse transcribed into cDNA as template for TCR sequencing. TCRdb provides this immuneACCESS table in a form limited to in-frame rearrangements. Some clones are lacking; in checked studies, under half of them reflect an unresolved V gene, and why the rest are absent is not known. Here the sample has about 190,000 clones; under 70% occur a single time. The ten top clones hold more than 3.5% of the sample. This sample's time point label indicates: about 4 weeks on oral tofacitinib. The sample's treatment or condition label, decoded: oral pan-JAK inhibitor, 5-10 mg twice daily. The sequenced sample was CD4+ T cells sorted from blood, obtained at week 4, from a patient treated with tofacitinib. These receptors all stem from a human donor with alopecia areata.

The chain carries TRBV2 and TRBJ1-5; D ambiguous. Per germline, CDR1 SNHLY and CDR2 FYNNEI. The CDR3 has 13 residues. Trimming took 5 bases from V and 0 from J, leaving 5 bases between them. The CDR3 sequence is CASSTFSNQPQHF. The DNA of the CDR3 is TGTGCCAGCAGTACTTTTAGCAATCAGCCCCAGCATTTT.

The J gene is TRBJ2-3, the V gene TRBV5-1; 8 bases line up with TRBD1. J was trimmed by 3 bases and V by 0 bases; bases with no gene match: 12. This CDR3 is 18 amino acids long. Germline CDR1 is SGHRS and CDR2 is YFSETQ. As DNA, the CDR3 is TGCGCCAGCAGCTTGGTGGGCGTCGGCGGACAGGGAACAGATACGCAGTATTTT. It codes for CASSLVGVGGQGTDTQYF.

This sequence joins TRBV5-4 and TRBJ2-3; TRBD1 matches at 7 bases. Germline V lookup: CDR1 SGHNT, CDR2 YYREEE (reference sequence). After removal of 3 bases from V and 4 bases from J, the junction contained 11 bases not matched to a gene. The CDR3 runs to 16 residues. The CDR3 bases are TGTGCCAGCAGCTCCGTTCGGACAGGCGGCGCAGATACGCAGTATTTT. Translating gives CASSSVRTGGADTQYF.

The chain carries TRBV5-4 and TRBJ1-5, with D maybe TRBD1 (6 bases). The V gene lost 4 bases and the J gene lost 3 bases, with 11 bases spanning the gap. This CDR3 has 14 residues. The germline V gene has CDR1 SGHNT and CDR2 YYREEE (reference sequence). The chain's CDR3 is CASSQGGPNQPQHF. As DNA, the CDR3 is TGTGCCAGCAGCCAAGGGGGGCCCAATCAGCCCCAGCATTTT.

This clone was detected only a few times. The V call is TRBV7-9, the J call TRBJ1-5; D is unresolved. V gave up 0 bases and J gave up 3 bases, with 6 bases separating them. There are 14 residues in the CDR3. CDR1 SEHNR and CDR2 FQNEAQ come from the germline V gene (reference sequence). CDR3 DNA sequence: TGTGCCAGCAGCTTAGCGACGGTCAATCAGCCCCAGCATTTT. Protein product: CASSLATVNQPQHF.

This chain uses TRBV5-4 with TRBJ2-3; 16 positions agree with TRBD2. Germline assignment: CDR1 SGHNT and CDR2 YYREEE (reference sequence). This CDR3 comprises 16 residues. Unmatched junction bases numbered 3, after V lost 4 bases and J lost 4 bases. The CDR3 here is CASSPGLAGGSDTQYF. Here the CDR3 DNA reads TGTGCCAGCAGCCCGGGACTAGCGGGGGGGTCAGATACGCAGTATTTT.

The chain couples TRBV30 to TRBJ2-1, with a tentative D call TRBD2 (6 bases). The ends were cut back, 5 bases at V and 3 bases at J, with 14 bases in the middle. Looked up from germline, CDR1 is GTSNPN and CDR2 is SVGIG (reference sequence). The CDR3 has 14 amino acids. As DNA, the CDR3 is TGTGCCTGGTCGGGGACTCCTGACTACAATGAGCAGTTCTTC. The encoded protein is CAWSGTPDYNEQFF.

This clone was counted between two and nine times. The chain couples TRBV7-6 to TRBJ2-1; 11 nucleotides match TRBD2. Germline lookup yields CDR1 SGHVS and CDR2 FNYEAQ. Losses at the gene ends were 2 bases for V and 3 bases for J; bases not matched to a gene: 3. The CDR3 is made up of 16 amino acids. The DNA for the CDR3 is TGTGCCAGCAGCTTATACCTAGCGGGGGGCTACAATGAGCAGTTCTTC. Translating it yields CASSLYLAGGYNEQFF. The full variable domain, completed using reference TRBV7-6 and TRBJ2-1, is GAGVSQSPRYKVTKRGQDVALRCDPISGHVSLYWYRQALGQGPEFLTYFNYEAQQDKSGLPNDRFSAERPEGSISTLTIQRTEQRDSAMYRCASSLYLAGGYNEQFFGPGTRLTVL.

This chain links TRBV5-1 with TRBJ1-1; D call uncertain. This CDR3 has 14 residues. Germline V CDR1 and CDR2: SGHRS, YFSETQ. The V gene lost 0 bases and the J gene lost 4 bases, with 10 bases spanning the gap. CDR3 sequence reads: CASSLDLGSTEAFF. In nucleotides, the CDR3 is TGCGCCAGCAGCTTGGACCTGGGATCCACTGAAGCTTTCTTT.

This CDR3 reads CSVEGTGGSEAFF. For the CDR3, the DNA is TGCAGCGTTGAAGGTACAGGGGGGTCTGAAGCTTTCTTT. The chain combines TRBV29-1 with TRBJ1-1; 8 nucleotides agree with TRBD1. V was pared by 1 base and J by 6 bases, with 4 bases of the junction left unmatched. CDR1 and CDR2 from the germline V gene are SQVTM and ANQGSEA. The CDR3 covers 13 residues.

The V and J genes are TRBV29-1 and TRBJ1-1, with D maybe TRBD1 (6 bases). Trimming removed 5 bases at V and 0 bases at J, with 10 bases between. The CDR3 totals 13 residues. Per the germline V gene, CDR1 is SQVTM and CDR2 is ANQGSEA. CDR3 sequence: CSVLTGMNTEAFF. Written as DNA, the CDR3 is TGCAGCGTTCTGACAGGAATGAACACTGAAGCTTTCTTT.

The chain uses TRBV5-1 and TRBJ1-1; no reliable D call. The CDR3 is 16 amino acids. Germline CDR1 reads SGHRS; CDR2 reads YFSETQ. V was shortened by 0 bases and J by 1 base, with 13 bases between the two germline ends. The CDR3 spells CASSLASSLTNTEAFF. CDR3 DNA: TGCGCCAGCAGCTTGGCCAGTTCCTTAACGAACACTGAAGCTTTCTTT.

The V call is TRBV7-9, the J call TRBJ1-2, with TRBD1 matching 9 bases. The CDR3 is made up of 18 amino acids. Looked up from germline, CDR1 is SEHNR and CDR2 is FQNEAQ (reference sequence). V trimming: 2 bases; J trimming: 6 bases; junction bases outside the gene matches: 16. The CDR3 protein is CASSLIGRGTGYDHGYTF. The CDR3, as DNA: TGTGCCAGCAGCTTAATAGGCCGGGGGACAGGGTATGACCATGGCTACACCTTC.

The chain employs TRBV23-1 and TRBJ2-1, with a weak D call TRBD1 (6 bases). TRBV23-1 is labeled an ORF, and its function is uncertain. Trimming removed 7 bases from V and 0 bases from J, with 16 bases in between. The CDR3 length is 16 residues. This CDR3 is CASKPGARSSYNEQFF. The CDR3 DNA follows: TGCGCCAGCAAACCAGGGGCCCGCAGCTCCTACAATGAGCAGTTCTTC.

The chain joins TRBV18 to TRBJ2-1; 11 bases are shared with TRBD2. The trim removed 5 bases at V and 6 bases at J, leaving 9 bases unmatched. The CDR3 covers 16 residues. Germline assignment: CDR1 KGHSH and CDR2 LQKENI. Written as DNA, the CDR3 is TGTGCCAGCTCAGTGTTAGCGGGGGGGCCGCGCAATGAGCAGTTCTTC. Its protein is CASSVLAGGPRNEQFF. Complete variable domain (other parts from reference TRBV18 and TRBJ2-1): NAGVMQNPRHLVRRRGQEARLRCSPMKGHSHVYWYRQLPEEGLKFMVYLQKENIIDESGMPKERFSAEFPKEGPSILRIQQVVRGDSAAYFCASSVLAGGPRNEQFFGPGTRLTVL.

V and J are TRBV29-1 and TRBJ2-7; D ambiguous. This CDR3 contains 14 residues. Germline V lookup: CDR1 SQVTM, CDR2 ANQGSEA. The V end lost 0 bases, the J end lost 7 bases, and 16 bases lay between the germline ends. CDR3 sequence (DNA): TGCAGCGTTGAAGATAAGATGGGGTCTCGGGAGCAGTACTTC. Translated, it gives CSVEDKMGSREQYF.

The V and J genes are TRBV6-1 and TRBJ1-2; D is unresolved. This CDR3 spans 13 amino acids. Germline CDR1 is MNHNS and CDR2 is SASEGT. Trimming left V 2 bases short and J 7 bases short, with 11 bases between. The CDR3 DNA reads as TGTGCCAGCAGTGAAATCGGAACTTTTGGCTACACCTTC. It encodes CASSEIGTFGYTF.

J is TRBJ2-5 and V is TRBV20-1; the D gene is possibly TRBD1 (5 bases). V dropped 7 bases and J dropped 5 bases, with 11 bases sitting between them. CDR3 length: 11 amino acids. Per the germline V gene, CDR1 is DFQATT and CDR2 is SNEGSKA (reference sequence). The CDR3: CSDVRAETQYF. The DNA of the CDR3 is TGCAGTGACGTCAGGGCCGAGACCCAGTACTTC.